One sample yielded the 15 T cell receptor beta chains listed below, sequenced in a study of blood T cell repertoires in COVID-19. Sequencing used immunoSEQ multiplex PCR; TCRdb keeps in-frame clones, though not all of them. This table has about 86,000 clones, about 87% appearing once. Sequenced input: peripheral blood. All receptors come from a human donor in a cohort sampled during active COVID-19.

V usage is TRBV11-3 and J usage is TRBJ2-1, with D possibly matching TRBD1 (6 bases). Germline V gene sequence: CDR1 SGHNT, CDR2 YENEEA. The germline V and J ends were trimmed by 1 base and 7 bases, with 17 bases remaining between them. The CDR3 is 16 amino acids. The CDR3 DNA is TGTGCCAGCAGCTTAGGGGGGCAGAGGGGTTTAAATGAGCAGTTCTTC. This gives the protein CASSLGGQRGLNEQFF.

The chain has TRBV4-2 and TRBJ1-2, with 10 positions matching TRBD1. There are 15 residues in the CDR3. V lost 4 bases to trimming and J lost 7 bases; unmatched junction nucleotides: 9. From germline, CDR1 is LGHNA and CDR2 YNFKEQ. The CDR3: CASSRSGTGEVGYTF. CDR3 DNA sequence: TGTGCCAGCAGCCGATCGGGGACAGGGGAGGTTGGCTACACCTTC.

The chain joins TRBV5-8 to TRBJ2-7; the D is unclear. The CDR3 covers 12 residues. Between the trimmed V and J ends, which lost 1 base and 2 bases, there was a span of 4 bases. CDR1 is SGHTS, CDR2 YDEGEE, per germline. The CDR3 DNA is TGTGCCAGCAGCTTGACTCCCTACGAGCAGTACTTC. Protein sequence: CASSLTPYEQYF.

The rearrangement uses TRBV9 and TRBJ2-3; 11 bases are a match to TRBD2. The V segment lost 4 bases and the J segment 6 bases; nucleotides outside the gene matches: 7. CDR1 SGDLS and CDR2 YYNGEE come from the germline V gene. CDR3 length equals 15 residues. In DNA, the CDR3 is TGTGCCAGCAGCATAGCGGGAGGGCAAACCGATACGCAGTATTTT. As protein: CASSIAGGQTDTQYF.

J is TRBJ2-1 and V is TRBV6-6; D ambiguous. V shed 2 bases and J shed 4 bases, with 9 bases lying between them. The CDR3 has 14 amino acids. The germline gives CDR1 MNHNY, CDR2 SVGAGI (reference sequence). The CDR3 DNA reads TGTGCCAGCAGTTACAGCGACTTTTACAATGAGCAGTTCTTC. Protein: CASSYSDFYNEQFF.

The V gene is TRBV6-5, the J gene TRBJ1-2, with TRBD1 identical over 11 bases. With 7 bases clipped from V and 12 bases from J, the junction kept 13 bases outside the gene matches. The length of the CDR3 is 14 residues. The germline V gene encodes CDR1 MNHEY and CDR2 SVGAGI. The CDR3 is CASNSDRGLYGHTF. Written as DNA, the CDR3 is TGTGCCAGCAACTCGGACAGGGGGCTGTATGGTCACACCTTC.

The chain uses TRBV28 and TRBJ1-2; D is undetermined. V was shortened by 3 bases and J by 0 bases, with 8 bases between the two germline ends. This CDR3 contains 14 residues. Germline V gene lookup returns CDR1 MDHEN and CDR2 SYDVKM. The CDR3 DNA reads TGTGCCAGCAGTTTGTCCCGGGCTAACTATGGCTACACCTTC. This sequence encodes CASSLSRANYGYTF.

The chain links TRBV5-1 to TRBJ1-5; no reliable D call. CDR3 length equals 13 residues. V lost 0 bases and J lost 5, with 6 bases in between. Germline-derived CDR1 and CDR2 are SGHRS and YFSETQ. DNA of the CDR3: TGCGCCAGCAGCTTGGAGCCCTATCAGCCCCAGCATTTT. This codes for CASSLEPYQPQHF.

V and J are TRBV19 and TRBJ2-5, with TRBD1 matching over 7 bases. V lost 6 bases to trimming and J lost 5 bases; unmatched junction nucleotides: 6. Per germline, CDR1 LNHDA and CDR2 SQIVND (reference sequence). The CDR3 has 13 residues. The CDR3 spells CASSFTGAETQYF. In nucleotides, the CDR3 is TGTGCCAGTAGCTTCACAGGGGCGGAGACCCAGTACTTC.

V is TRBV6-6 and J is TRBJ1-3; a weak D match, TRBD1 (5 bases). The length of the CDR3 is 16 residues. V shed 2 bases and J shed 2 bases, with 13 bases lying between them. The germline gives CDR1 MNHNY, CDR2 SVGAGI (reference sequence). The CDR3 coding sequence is TGTGCCAGCAGTTACCCCGGGGGAGATCCTGGAAACACCATATATTTT. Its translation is CASSYPGGDPGNTIYF.

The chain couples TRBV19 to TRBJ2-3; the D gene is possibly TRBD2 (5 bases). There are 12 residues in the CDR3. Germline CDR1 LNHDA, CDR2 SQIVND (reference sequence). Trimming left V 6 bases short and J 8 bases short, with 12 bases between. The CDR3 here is CASSPTEGTQYF. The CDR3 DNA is TGTGCCAGTAGCCCCACCGAGGGTACGCAGTATTTT.

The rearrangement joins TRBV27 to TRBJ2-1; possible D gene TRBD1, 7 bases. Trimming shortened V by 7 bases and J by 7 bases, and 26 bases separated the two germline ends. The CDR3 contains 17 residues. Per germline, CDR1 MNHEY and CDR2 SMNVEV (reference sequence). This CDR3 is CASTPYGGGDFGNEQFF. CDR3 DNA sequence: TGTGCCAGCACCCCCTACGGAGGGGGCGATTTTGGGAATGAGCAGTTCTTC.

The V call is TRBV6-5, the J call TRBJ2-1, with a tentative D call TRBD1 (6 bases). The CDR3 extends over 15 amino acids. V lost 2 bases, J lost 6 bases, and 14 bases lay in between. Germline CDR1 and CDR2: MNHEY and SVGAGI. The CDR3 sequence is CASSYPGSGVNEQFF. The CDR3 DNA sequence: TGTGCCAGCAGTTACCCAGGTTCAGGGGTCAATGAGCAGTTCTTC.

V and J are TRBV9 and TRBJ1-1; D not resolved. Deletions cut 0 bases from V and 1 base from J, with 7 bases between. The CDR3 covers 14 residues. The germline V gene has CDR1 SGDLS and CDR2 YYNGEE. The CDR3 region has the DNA TGTGCCAGCAGCGTAGCTGTCGGGAACACTGAAGCTTTCTTT. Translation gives CASSVAVGNTEAFF.

The CDR3 spells CASSRTGPGAYNEQFF. The DNA for the CDR3 is TGCGCCAGCAGCCGGACAGGTCCTGGAGCCTACAATGAGCAGTTCTTC. The rearrangement uses TRBV5-1 and TRBJ2-1; 7 positions agree with TRBD1. Germline CDR1 is SGHRS and CDR2 is YFSETQ. The CDR3 contains 16 residues. V gave up 4 bases and J gave up 2 bases; unmatched junction bases: 9.